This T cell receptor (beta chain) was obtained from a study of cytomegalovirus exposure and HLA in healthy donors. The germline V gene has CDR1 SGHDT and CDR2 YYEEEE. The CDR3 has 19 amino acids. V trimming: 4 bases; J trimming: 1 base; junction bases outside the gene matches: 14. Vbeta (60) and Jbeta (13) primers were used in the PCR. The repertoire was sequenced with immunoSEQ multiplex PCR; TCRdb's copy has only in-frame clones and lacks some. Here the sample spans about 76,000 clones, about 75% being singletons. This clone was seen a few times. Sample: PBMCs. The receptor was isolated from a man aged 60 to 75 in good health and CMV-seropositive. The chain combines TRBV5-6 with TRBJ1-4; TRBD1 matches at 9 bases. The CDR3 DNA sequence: TGTGCCAGCAGCCCCCCGCCGGACAGGGGCTACTTAACTAATGAAAAACTGTTTTTT. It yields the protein CASSPPPDRGYLTNEKLFF. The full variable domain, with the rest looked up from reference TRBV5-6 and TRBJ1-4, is DAGVTQSPTHLIKTRGQQVTLRCSPKSGHDTVSWYQQALGQGPQFIFQYYEEEERQRGNFPDRFSGHQFPNYSSELNVNALLLGDSALYLCASSPPPDRGYLTNEKLFFGSGTQLSVL.